These T cell receptor beta chains were read from a single sample in a study of blood T cell repertoires in COVID-19. The assay was immunoSEQ multiplex PCR, and TCRdb's table has in-frame clones only and misses some. The sample lists a few hundred thousand clones, more than 70% occurring once. Sequenced: PBMCs or T cells enriched from blood (not recorded which). These receptors were collected from a man aged 25-45 years who had recovered from COVID-19. CDR3s include the opening cysteine and the closing phenylalanine or tryptophan. A D gene is named only where the DNA matches it firmly. Not every row has a clone size; where given, it reads once, few, many or a size class.

V,size,J,D,DNA,CDR3
TRBV19,.,TRBJ2-5,.,TGTGCCAGTAGTATAGGTGGGACTGAAGGGGAGACCCAGTACTTC,CASSIGGTEGETQYF
TRBV7-9,.,TRBJ2-1,.,TGTGCCAGCAGCCCCATCAGAGGGAATGAGCAGTTCTTC,CASSPIRGNEQFF
TRBV7-8,.,TRBJ1-2,.,TGTGCCAGCAGCTTAGCGACCCGAGGGAAATATGGCTACACCTTC,CASSLATRGKYGYTF
TRBV5-1,.,TRBJ1-4,.,TGCGCCAGCAGCTTGCGGTCGGGAACTAATGAAAAACTGTTTTTT,CASSLRSGTNEKLFF
TRBV3-1/TRBV3-2,.,TRBJ1-2,.,TGTGCCAGCAGCCAAGATCGAGGAGGGACCTCTAACTATGGCTACACCTTC,CASSQDRGGTSNYGYTF
TRBV5-4,once,TRBJ2-2,TRBD1,TGTGCCAGCAGCATAGAAGGGGGCGCAAACACCGGGGAGCTGTTTTTT,CASSIEGGANTGELFF
TRBV7-8,.,TRBJ1-2,.,TGTGCCAGCAGCCCAGACAGGTTCTCACGCTATGGCTACACCTTC,CASSPDRFSRYGYTF
TRBV27,once,TRBJ1-1,TRBD1,TGTGCCAGCAGTAGTTGGACAGGGGTGAACACTGAAGCTTTCTTT,CASSSWTGVNTEAFF
TRBV2,.,TRBJ1-1,.,TGTGCCAGCAGTGGATTGGGGGGGAACACTGAAGCTTTCTTT,CASSGLGGNTEAFF
TRBV6-5,.,TRBJ1-5,.,TGTGCCAGCAGTCCTACAGTGGGCAATCAGCCCCAGCATTTT,CASSPTVGNQPQHF
TRBV30,.,TRBJ1-4,TRBD1,TGTGCCTGGACCTCAAACGGACAGGGTAATGAAAAACTGTTTTTT,CAWTSNGQGNEKLFF
TRBV6-5,.,TRBJ1-1,TRBD1,TGTGCCAGCAGTTACTCGACAGGGGGGATCACTGAAGCTTTCTTT,CASSYSTGGITEAFF
TRBV6-5,.,TRBJ1-3,TRBD1,TGTGCCGGCCGGGACAGGACGGTTGGAAACACCATATATTTT,CAGRDRTVGNTIYF
TRBV7-8,.,TRBJ2-2,.,TGTGCCAGCAGCTTAGGATCGACGGGGGTATCGAACACCGGGGAGCTGTTTTTT,CASSLGSTGVSNTGELFF
TRBV30,.,TRBJ1-3,.,TGTGCCTTACGACTGTCTGGAAACACCATATATTTT,CALRLSGNTIYF
TRBV6-2/TRBV6-3,.,TRBJ1-4,TRBD1,TGTGCCAGCAGTTACCGGCCCCGGGACAGGGCTTCGGAAGAAAAACTGTTTTTT,CASSYRPRDRASEEKLFF
TRBV5-1,.,TRBJ2-7,TRBD2,TGCGCCAGCAGCCTCCGACTAGCGGGGGGGCTCGACTACGAGCAGTACTTC,CASSLRLAGGLDYEQYF
TRBV9,.,TRBJ2-3,TRBD2,TGTGCCAGCAGCGTGAGCGGGACTAGCACAGATACGCAGTATTTT,CASSVSGTSTDTQYF
TRBV7-8,.,TRBJ1-2,TRBD1,TGTGCCAGCAGCCCAGAGATACAGGGGTTCCATGGCTACACCTTC,CASSPEIQGFHGYTF
TRBV3-1/TRBV3-2,.,TRBJ2-7,.,TGTGCCAGCAGCCAAGCAGGGTCCTACGAGCAGTACTTC,CASSQAGSYEQYF
TRBV6-5,.,TRBJ2-5,TRBD2,TGTGCCAGCAGCTTAGCGGGGGGTATCCCAGAGACCCAGTACTTC,CASSLAGGIPETQYF
TRBV29-1,.,TRBJ2-7,.,TGCAGCGTTGGGGACACCGCCTACGAGCAGTACTTC,CSVGDTAYEQYF
TRBV6-5,.,TRBJ2-7,TRBD1,TGTGCCAGCAGCCCAGGGGGTTCCTCCTACGAGCAGTACTTC,CASSPGGSSYEQYF
TRBV7-9,.,TRBJ2-3,.,TGTGCCAGCGGCACGCCAGCGCCGGTCACAGATACGCAGTATTTT,CASGTPAPVTDTQYF
TRBV21-1,.,TRBJ1-2,.,TGTGCCAGCAGCAAAGGGTCTGGGGAGTTAAACTATGGCTACACCTTC,CASSKGSGELNYGYTF
TRBV19,.,TRBJ1-2,.,TGTGCCAGTAGTATGGGCATTAACTATGGCTACACCTTC,CASSMGINYGYTF
TRBV7-2,.,TRBJ2-1,TRBD2,TGTGCCAGCAGCTTGGCCGGGACTAGCGGGACCTACAATGAGCAGTTCTTC,CASSLAGTSGTYNEQFF
TRBV29-1,once,TRBJ1-1,TRBD1,TGCAGCGTCTACGGGACAGGGGTTTTGAACACTGAAGCTTTCTTT,CSVYGTGVLNTEAFF
TRBV10-3,.,TRBJ1-2,.,TGTGCCATCAGTGGAGCCTCTCGGTTATATGGCTACACCTTC,CAISGASRLYGYTF
TRBV9,.,TRBJ2-1,TRBD2,TGTGCCAGCAGCGTAGCTAGCGGGGCAAACAATGAGCAGTTCTTC,CASSVASGANNEQFF
TRBV5-1,.,TRBJ1-2,TRBD1,TGCGCCAGCAGCTTCTCCCCCGGGACAGGCTATGGCTACACCTTC,CASSFSPGTGYGYTF
TRBV4-3,.,TRBJ1-2,TRBD1,TGCGCCAGCAGCCAGGGACAGTTAGCTAACTATGGCTACACCTTC,CASSQGQLANYGYTF
TRBV2,.,TRBJ1-2,.,TGTGCCAGCAGTGTAGGCCAGGGATTTAGTGGCTACACCTTC,CASSVGQGFSGYTF
TRBV18,.,TRBJ1-1,.,TGTGCCAGCTCACCACGGGGGCTCGACACTGAAGCTTTCTTT,CASSPRGLDTEAFF
TRBV5-8,.,TRBJ1-1,.,TGTGCCAGCAGTTTTGGGACACTCATGAACACTGAAGCTTTCTTT,CASSFGTLMNTEAFF
TRBV27,.,TRBJ1-1,TRBD1,TGTGCCAGCAGTTCGATTGGACAGGGGGCCGGAGGGAACACTGAAGCTTTCTTT,CASSSIGQGAGGNTEAFF